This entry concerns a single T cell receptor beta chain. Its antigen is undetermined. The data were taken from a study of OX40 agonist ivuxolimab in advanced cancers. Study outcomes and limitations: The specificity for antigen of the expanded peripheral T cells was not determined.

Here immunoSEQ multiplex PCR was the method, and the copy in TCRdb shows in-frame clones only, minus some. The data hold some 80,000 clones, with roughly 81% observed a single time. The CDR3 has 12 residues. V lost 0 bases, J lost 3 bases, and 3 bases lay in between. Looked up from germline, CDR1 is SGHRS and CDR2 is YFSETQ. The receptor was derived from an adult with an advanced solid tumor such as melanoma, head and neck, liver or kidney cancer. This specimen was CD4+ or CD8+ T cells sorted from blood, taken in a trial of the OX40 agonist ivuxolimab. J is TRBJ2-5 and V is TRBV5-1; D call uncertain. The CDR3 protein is CASSLGEETQYF. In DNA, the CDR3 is TGCGCCAGCAGCTTGGGGGAAGAGACCCAGTACTTC. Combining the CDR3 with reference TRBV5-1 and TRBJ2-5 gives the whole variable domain KAGVTQTPRYLIKTRGQQVTLSCSPISGHRSVSWYQQTPGQGLQFLFEYFSETQRNKGNFPGRFSGRQFSNSRSEMNVSTLELGDSALYLCASSLGEETQYFGPGTRLLVL.